These 7 T cell receptor beta chains were all obtained from the same sample, sequenced in a study of T-cell memory formation after mild COVID-19. TCRdb used MiXCR to reprocess the 5' RACE reads, holding one entry per CDR3 protein. The sample lists approximately 260,000 distinct CDR3 sequences, about a sixth occurring once. Sequences were obtained from PBMCs or a T cell subset sorted from them (not recorded which). These receptors came from a man aged 18-30 years who had mild COVID-19 (a few samples of this study predate the infection). Cell type and time point are not known.

This clonotype turned up a few times. The chain employs TRBV10-3 and TRBJ1-6; D ambiguous. Germline loops: CDR1 ENHRY, CDR2 SYGVKD. The length of the CDR3 is 16 residues. Trimming pared 0 bases from V and 0 bases from J, leaving 6 bases between. The CDR3 DNA is TGTGCCATCAGTGAGTCCAGGAGCTCCTATAATTCACCCCTCCACTTT. Translation: CAISESRSSYNSPLHF.

At least ten counts were recorded for this clonotype. This sequence joins TRBV12-3 or TRBV12-4 and TRBJ2-5; 11 bases are shared with TRBD1. This CDR3 is built from 15 residues. Trimming at V came to 5 bases and at J to 5 bases, leaving 7 bases not matched to a gene. The CDR3 DNA follows: TGTGCCAGCAGTCCCCTCGGGACAGGGGGGGAGACCCAGTACTTC. Its protein is CASSPLGTGGETQYF.

This clonotype was detected ten times or more. This chain joins TRBV3-1 and TRBJ1-2; D call uncertain. Trimming cost V 0 bases and J 8 bases, with 13 bases left between them. There are 14 residues in the CDR3. Looked up from germline, CDR1 is LGHDT and CDR2 is YNNKEL (reference sequence). This CDR3 is CASSQDSLYSGYTF. Here the CDR3 DNA reads TGTGCCAGCAGCCAAGACAGTCTTTATAGCGGCTACACCTTC.

This clonotype has at least ten counts. V usage is TRBV18 and J usage is TRBJ2-7; D tentatively reads TRBD1 or TRBD2 (5 bases each). Germline CDR1 is KGHSH and CDR2 is LQKENI. The V end lost 6 bases, the J end lost 0 bases, and 30 bases lay between the germline ends. The CDR3 spans 20 residues. CDR3 sequence reads: CASSTTGTAPSNQSSYEQYV. CDR3 DNA: TGTGCCAGCTCGACTACCGGGACGGCCCCATCTAACCAGAGCTCCTACGAGCAGTACGTC.

Worth noting for this clonotype: An end of the junction differs from the germline gene, which may be a read error. The chain recombines TRBV7-8 with TRBJ1-1, with a weak D call TRBD1 (6 bases). The CDR3 sequence is 12 residues long. Germline values: CDR1 SGHVS, CDR2 FQNEAQ. CDR3 nucleotides: TGTGCCAGCAGATTAGGACAGTATGAAGCTTTCTTT. The encoded protein is CASRLGQYEAFF. Variable domain in full (rest from reference TRBV7-8 and TRBJ1-1): GAGVSQSPRYKVAKRGQDVALRCDPISGHVSLFWYQQALGQGPEFLTYFQNEAQLDKSGLPSDRFFAERPEGSVSTLKIQRTQQEDSAVYLCASRLGQYEAFFGQGTRLTVV.

Only a few counts were recorded for this clonotype. CDR3 bases: TGTGCCAGCAGCTTATGGAGCAGGTTGAACACTGAAGCTTTCTTT. Its translation: CASSLWSRLNTEAFF. The genes are TRBV7-6 and TRBJ1-1; D is undetermined. CDR3 size: 15 residues. The V gene lost 2 bases and the J gene lost 0 bases, with 10 bases spanning the gap. Germline lookup yields CDR1 SGHVS and CDR2 FNYEAQ. The whole variable domain, filled in from reference TRBV7-6 and TRBJ1-1, reads GAGVSQSPRYKVTKRGQDVALRCDPISGHVSLYWYRQALGQGPEFLTYFNYEAQQDKSGLPNDRFSAERPEGSISTLTIQRTEQRDSAMYRCASSLWSRLNTEAFFGQGTRLTVV.

This clonotype was counted only a few times. V usage is TRBV5-1 and J usage is TRBJ2-7; perhaps TRBD1 as D (6 bases). The germline CDR1 and CDR2 sequences are SGHRS and YFSETQ. The V end was cut by 0 bases, the J end by 0 bases, with 10 bases between. The CDR3 runs 15 residues. Here the CDR3 DNA reads TGCGCCAGCAGCTTGGGCCCGACAGGCTCCTACGAGCAGTACTTC. It encodes CASSLGPTGSYEQYF.